The clone carrying this T cell receptor (beta chain) was counted many times. This sequence may be a read error, since a much larger clone differs from it by one base. CDR3 length: 12 residues. This entry belongs to a study of identical twins. TCRdb processed the 5' RACE reads anew with MiXCR; each CDR3 protein has one entry. The sample consists of 1.5 million to 2 million distinct CDR3 sequences, under 35% of them appearing once. V usage is TRBV21-1 and J usage is TRBJ2-3. TRBV21-1 is a pseudogene. The sequence came from a newborn girl in good health. Source material: cord blood. CDR3 sequence: CASSACTDTQYF. The CDR3 DNA sequence: TGTGCCAGCAGCGCTTGCACAGATACGCAGTATTTT.